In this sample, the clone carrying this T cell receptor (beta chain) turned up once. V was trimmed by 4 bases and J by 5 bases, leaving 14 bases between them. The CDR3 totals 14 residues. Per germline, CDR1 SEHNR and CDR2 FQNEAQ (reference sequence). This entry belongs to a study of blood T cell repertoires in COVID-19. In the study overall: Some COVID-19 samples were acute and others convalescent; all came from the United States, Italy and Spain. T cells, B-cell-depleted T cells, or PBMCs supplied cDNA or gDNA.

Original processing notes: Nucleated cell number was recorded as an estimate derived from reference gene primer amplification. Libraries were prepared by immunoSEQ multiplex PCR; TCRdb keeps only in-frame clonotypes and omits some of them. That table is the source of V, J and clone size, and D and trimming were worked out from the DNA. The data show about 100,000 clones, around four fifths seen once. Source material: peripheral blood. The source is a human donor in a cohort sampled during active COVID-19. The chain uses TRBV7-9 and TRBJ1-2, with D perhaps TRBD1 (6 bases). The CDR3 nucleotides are TGTGCCAGCAGCTGGGGACCCGGACAGTATGGCTACACCTTC. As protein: CASSWGPGQYGYTF.